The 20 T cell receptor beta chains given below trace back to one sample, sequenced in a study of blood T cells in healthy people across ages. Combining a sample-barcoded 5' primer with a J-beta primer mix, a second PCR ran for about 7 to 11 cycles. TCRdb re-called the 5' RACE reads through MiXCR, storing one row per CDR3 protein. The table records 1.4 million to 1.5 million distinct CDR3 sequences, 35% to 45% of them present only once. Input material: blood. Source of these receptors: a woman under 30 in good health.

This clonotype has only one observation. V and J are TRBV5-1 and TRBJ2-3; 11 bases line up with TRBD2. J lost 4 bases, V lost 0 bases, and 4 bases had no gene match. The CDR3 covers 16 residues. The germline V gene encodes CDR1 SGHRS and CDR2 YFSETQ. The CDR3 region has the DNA TGCGCCAGCAGCTTGGGGGCTAGCGGGAGGTCAGATACGCAGTATTTT. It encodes CASSLGASGRSDTQYF.

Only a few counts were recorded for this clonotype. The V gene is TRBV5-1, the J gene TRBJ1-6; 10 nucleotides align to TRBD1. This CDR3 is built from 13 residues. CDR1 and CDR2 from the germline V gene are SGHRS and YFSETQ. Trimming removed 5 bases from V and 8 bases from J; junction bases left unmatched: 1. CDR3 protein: CASRGTGDSPLHF. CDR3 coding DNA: TGCGCCAGCAGAGGGACAGGGGATTCACCCCTCCACTTT.

CDR3 nucleotides: TGTGCCAGCAGCTTAGTTCAAGCGGGAGCGGGAAACCCCAATGAGCAGTACTTC. It encodes CASSLVQAGAGNPNEQYF. The chain recombines TRBV7-9 with TRBJ2-5; TRBD2 aligns across 8 bases. The CDR3 spans 18 residues. Germline CDR1 and CDR2: SEHNR and FQNEAQ (reference sequence). V trimming: 1 base; J trimming: 11 bases; junction bases outside the gene matches: 21.

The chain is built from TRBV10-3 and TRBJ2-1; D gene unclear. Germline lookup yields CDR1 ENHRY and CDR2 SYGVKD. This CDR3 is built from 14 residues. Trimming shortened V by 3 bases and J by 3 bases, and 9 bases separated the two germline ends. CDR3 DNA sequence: TGTGCCATCAGTGAACAAAAAGGCTACAATGAGCAGTTCTTC. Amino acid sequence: CAISEQKGYNEQFF.

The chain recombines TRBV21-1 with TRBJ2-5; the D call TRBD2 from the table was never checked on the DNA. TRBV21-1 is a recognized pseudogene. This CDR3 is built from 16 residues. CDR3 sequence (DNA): TGTGCCAGCAGGGGACTGCGAACACCTTCTCAAGAGACCCAGTACTTC. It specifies CASRGLRTPSQETQYF.

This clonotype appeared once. The CDR3 spells CASSAYNGDEAFF. The CDR3 coding sequence is TGTGCCAGCAGTGCTTACAACGGGGACGAAGCTTTCTTT. V gene TRBV25-1 combines with J gene TRBJ1-1, with TRBD1 as a possible D gene (5 bases). The CDR3 sequence is 13 residues long. Germline V gives CDR1 MGHDK, CDR2 SYGVNS. V lost 4 bases to trimming and J lost 8 bases, with 14 bases between them.

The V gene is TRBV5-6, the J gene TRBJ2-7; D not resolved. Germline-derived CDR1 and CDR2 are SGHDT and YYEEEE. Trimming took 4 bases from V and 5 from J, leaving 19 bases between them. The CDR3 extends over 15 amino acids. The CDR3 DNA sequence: TGTGCCAGCAGCACACCGGAATTAACTATCCACGAGCAGTACTTC. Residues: CASSTPELTIHEQYF.

The CDR3 reads CSARDQLNSYGYTF. The CDR3 coding sequence is TGCAGTGCTAGAGACCAGCTGAACAGCTATGGCTACACCTTC. The V call is TRBV20-1, the J call TRBJ1-2; D unresolved. Germline V gives CDR1 DFQATT, CDR2 SNEGSKA (reference sequence). V lost 0 bases and J 4 bases, leaving 12 bases between the germline ends. This CDR3 is 14 amino acids long.

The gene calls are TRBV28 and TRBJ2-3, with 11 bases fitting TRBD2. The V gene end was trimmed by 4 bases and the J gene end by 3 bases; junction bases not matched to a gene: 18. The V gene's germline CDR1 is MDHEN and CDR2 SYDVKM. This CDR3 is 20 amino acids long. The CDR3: CASSSHRTSGWHFKTDTQYF. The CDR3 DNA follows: TGTGCCAGCAGTTCCCACCGGACTAGCGGGTGGCATTTTAAGACAGATACGCAGTATTTT.

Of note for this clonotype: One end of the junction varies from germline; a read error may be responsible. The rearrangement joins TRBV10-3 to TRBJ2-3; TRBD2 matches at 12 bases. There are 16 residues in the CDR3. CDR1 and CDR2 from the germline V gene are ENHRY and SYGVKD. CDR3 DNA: TGTGCCATCAGTGAGACTAGCGGGGGGACCTCAGATACGCGGTATTTT. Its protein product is CAISETSGGTSDTRYF.

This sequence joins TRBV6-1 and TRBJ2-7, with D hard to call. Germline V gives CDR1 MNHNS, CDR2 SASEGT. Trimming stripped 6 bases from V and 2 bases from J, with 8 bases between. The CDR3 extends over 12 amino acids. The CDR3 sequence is CASRLQTYEQYF. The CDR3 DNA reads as TGTGCCAGCAGGCTACAGACCTACGAGCAGTACTTC.

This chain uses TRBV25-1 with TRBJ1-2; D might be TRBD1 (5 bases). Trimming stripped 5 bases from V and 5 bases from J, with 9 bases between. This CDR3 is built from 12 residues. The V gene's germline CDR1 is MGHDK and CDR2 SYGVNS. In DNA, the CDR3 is TGTGCCAGCAGTAAGGGGTTTTATGGCTACACCTTC. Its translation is CASSKGFYGYTF.

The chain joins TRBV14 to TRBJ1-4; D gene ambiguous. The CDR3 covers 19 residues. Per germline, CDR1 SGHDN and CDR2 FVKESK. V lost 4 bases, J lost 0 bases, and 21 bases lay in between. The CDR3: CASSRPPGHLVATNEKLFF. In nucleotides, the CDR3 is TGTGCCAGCAGCCGCCCACCGGGCCACCTTGTTGCAACTAATGAAAAACTGTTTTTT.

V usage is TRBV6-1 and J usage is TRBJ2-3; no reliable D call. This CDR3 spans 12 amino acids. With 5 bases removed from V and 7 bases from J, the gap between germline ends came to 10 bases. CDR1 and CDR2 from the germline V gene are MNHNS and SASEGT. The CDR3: CASSNMGNTQYF. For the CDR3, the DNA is TGTGCCAGCAGTAATATGGGCAATACGCAGTATTTT.

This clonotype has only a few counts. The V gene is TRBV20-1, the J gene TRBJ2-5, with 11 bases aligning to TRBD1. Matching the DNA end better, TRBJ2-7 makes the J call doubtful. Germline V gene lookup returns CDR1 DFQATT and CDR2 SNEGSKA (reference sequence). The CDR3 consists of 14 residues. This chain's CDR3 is CSARAGTGGAEQYF. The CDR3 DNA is TGCAGTGCTAGAGCCGGGACAGGGGGGGCCGAGCAGTACTTC.

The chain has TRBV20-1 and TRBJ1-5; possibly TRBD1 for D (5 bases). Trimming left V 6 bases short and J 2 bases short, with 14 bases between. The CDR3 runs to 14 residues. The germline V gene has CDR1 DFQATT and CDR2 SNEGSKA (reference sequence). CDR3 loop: CSATDTSGNQPQHF. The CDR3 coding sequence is TGCAGTGCAACGGACACCTCCGGCAATCAGCCCCAGCATTTT.

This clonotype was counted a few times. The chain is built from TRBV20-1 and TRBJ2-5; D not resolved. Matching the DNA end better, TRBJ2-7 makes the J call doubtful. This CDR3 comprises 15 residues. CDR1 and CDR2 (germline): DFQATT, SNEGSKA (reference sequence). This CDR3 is CSASQDSPKVREQYF. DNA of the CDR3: TGCAGTGCTAGCCAAGACTCGCCGAAAGTCCGCGAGCAGTACTTC.

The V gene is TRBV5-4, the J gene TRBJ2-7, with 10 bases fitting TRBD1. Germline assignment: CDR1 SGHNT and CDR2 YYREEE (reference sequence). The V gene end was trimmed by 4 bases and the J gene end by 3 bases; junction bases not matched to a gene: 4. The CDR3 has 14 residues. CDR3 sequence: CASSVDRGIYEQYF. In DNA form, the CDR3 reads TGTGCCAGCAGCGTGGACAGGGGGATCTACGAGCAGTACTTC. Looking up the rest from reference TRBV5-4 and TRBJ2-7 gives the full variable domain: ETGVTQSPTHLIKTRGQQVTLRCSSQSGHNTVSWYQQALGQGPQFIFQYYREEENGRGNFPPRFSGLQFPNYSSELNVNALELDDSALYLCASSVDRGIYEQYFGPGTRLTVT.

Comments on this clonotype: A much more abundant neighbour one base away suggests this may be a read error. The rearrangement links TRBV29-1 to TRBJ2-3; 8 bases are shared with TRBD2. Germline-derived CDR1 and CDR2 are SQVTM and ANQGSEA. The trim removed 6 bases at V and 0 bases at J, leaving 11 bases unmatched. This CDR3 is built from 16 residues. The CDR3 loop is CSVEGLVGGSTDTQYF. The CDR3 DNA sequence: TGCAGCGTGGAGGGACTAGTGGGAGGTAGCACAGATACGCAGTATTTT.

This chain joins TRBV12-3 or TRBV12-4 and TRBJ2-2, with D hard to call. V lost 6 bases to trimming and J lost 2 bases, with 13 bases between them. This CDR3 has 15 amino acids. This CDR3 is CASSPGYRNTGELFF. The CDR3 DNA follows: TGTGCCAGCAGCCCCGGTTACAGAAACACCGGGGAGCTGTTTTTT.